The entry that follows covers one TCR beta chain sequence. These data originate in a study of blood T cell repertoires in COVID-19. Assay used: immunoSEQ multiplex PCR; TCRdb lists only in-frame clones, some missing. The data show about 180,000 clones, with around 86% seen just once and roughly 2.9% held by the top ten. CDR3 size: 15 residues. With 8 bases clipped from V and 1 base from J, the junction kept 4 bases outside the gene matches. The germline V gene encodes CDR1 SNHLY and CDR2 FYNNEI. The genes are TRBV2 and TRBJ1-4, with 10 bases that match TRBD1. This TCR came from a woman in her 30s with active or convalescent COVID-19. Sequenced sample: peripheral blood. CDR3 sequence (DNA): TGTGCCAGCCGAGGACAGGGGGTAACTAATGAAAAACTGTTTTTT. Translating it yields CASRGQGVTNEKLFF.